Listed below are T cell receptor beta chains from one sample, sequenced in a study of blood T cell repertoires in COVID-19. TCRdb's copy holds only in-frame clones and misses some; the assay was immunoSEQ multiplex PCR. The table includes roughly 190,000 clones, 80% to 90% detected once. The sequenced sample was peripheral blood. The receptors shown here come from a woman in her 70s with COVID-19, enrolled during active disease. The conserved cysteine and the conserved F or W are not part of the CDR3 here. Size values are once, few and many counts, or a class for expanded clones, and some rows have none.

clone_size: NA; v_call: TRBV7-9; j_call: TRBJ1-5; cdr3_aa: ASSLGGTGGQPQH
clone_size: NA; v_call: TRBV5-6; j_call: TRBJ2-7; cdr3_aa: ASSSTGTYEQY
clone_size: NA; v_call: TRBV27; j_call: TRBJ1-5; cdr3_aa: ASSTGGGNQPQH
clone_size: NA; v_call: TRBV2; j_call: TRBJ2-1; cdr3_aa: AVLAGYSYNEQF
clone_size: NA; v_call: TRBV5-5; j_call: TRBJ1-3; cdr3_aa: ASRRESGNTIY
clone_size: NA; v_call: TRBV11-2; j_call: TRBJ1-2; cdr3_aa: ASTKTASSGGYT
clone_size: NA; v_call: TRBV6-5; j_call: TRBJ1-5; cdr3_aa: AGGDHQPQH
clone_size: NA; v_call: TRBV2; j_call: TRBJ1-2; cdr3_aa: ASSDRGPRGYT
clone_size: few; v_call: TRBV19; j_call: TRBJ2-6; cdr3_aa: ATADRGRGGANVLT
clone_size: once; v_call: TRBV4-2; j_call: TRBJ1-2; cdr3_aa: ASNALDSSVGGYT
clone_size: NA; v_call: TRBV2; j_call: TRBJ1-5; cdr3_aa: ASQGQGHSNQPQH
clone_size: NA; v_call: TRBV28; j_call: TRBJ1-1; cdr3_aa: ASSLGQGWHTEAF
clone_size: NA; v_call: TRBV2; j_call: TRBJ2-2; cdr3_aa: ASSASGGRIGELF
clone_size: few; v_call: TRBV19; j_call: TRBJ2-2; cdr3_aa: ASTLGQGKVGELF
clone_size: NA; v_call: TRBV5-1; j_call: TRBJ1-1; cdr3_aa: ASSPQGYLNTEAF
clone_size: NA; v_call: TRBV11-3; j_call: TRBJ2-3; cdr3_aa: ASSPASHTDTQY
clone_size: NA; v_call: TRBV28; j_call: TRBJ1-4; cdr3_aa: ASSLTGAKRRTNEKLF
clone_size: NA; v_call: TRBV28; j_call: TRBJ2-3; cdr3_aa: ASSLRVPGTDTQY
clone_size: NA; v_call: TRBV6-2/TRBV6-3; j_call: TRBJ2-2; cdr3_aa: ASSYSIPGGARNTGELF
clone_size: once; v_call: TRBV28; j_call: TRBJ1-2; cdr3_aa: ASSLLSNYGYT
clone_size: NA; v_call: TRBV5-1; j_call: TRBJ2-1; cdr3_aa: ASSVQPGRNNEQF
clone_size: NA; v_call: TRBV6-2/TRBV6-3; j_call: TRBJ1-1; cdr3_aa: ASSYSRRPTEAF
clone_size: NA; v_call: TRBV14; j_call: TRBJ2-1; cdr3_aa: ASSQASEYNEQF
clone_size: NA; v_call: TRBV28; j_call: TRBJ1-5; cdr3_aa: ASSFEARGGGNQPQH
clone_size: NA; v_call: TRBV5-1; j_call: TRBJ1-2; cdr3_aa: ASSFTGDRNYGYT
clone_size: NA; v_call: TRBV5-4; j_call: TRBJ2-3; cdr3_aa: ASSPTGYTDTQY
clone_size: few; v_call: TRBV9; j_call: TRBJ1-3; cdr3_aa: ASSVFLQGSDTIY
clone_size: NA; v_call: TRBV30; j_call: TRBJ2-6; cdr3_aa: AWGGGAGANVLT
clone_size: NA; v_call: TRBV27; j_call: TRBJ2-3; cdr3_aa: ASSLTGTSDDTQY
clone_size: NA; v_call: TRBV10-3; j_call: TRBJ1-4; cdr3_aa: AIRGTENEKLF
clone_size: NA; v_call: TRBV4-2; j_call: TRBJ2-1; cdr3_aa: ASSKRPSEESYNEQF
clone_size: few; v_call: TRBV12-5; j_call: TRBJ1-5; cdr3_aa: ASGFKDFRDQPQH
clone_size: NA; v_call: TRBV9; j_call: TRBJ2-3; cdr3_aa: ASSAQLTAGETQY
clone_size: NA; v_call: TRBV6-5; j_call: TRBJ1-5; cdr3_aa: ASSTRQGAQPQH
clone_size: few; v_call: TRBV6-5; j_call: TRBJ1-1; cdr3_aa: ASSSFRGAF
clone_size: NA; v_call: TRBV29-1; j_call: TRBJ2-3; cdr3_aa: SVEGGDTSTDTQY
clone_size: NA; v_call: TRBV7-3; j_call: TRBJ1-5; cdr3_aa: ASSLTPGQPQH
clone_size: once; v_call: TRBV5-1; j_call: TRBJ2-7; cdr3_aa: ASSLAVSYEQY
clone_size: NA; v_call: TRBV27; j_call: TRBJ1-2; cdr3_aa: ASSLLGQPYGYT
clone_size: NA; v_call: TRBV27; j_call: TRBJ1-2; cdr3_aa: ASSGQGKVSGYT